Described below is a single T cell receptor (beta chain) sequence and its context. This clone was counted only a few times. Its target antigen remains unknown. Base qualities are not at hand, and no much larger clone is one base apart. The data were taken from a study of cytomegalovirus exposure and HLA in healthy donors (dated by TCRdb to 2017 to 2019). Concerning the study at large: An earlier analysis of several hundred of the donors reported approximately 260 Gb of sequence data and 100 million to 120 million unique TCR beta sequences obtained from approximately 180 million T cells. A later genetic analysis took genome-wide SNP genotypes for about 55% of the 666 donors and used that subset as a discovery cohort. In the later analysis, no new phenotypic data were used to find candidate immune exposures; instead, reliance was placed on TCR beta sequences and their occurrence across donors. Of the 300 to 500 genotyped donors, more than 75% were placed in the genetic ancestry cluster associated with self-reported Caucasian donors. To study patterns of TCR occurrence, a later analysis re-analyzed previously published TCR beta repertoires from several hundred donors and added high-resolution HLA genotyping. Along with the roughly 700-subject first cohort, a separate validation cohort of 120 different subjects was used. Because of strong linkage in the cohort, roughly five DR-DQ haplotypes were treated as single units for association and clustering. On average, about 240,000 unique TCR beta nucleotide sequences were sequenced per donor among 300 to 500 genotyped donors of the cohort, with roughly a sixth of those sequences being non-productive. The aim of the study was to test whether cataloging public T cell receptors could identify signatures of past pathogen exposure. To decide whether each TCR beta V gene segment behaved as functional or pseudogenic, an earlier analysis of nearly 600 of the donors relied on high-throughput TCR beta sequencing. The study combined high-throughput TCR immunosequencing, statistical association of individual TCRs with disease status, and machine learning to predict cytomegalovirus infection status. An early release covering about 600 HLA-typed donors comprised approximately 290 gigabases of sequencing data and tens of millions of unique TCR sequences. The number of donors typed differed by locus, with 629-630 for A, B, C, DRB1 and DQB1, around 560 for DQA1, some 570 for DPA1, and some 470 for DPB1. Class I and class II HLA loci were covered by the typing at four-digit resolution. All discovery cohort repertoires had been generated on a single sequencing platform. Alongside the repertoire data, information on donor age, sex, ethnicity and CMV serostatus was compiled. The T cell repertoires of several hundred subjects were profiled by immunosequencing and related to cytomegalovirus serostatus. Broader findings and caveats from the paper: Correlated functional status among segregating V segments might reflect linkage disequilibrium, but an unknown experimental factor could not be ruled out. According to a later analysis, parvovirus B19, influenza, CMV and Epstein-Barr virus appeared linked to several top co-occurrence clusters. A later genetic analysis associated a missense DCLRE1C variant with V-gene and J-gene trimming of TCR beta chains, and an independent cohort replicated the association. Because counts were too low, around 18 rarely observed V segments, including chromosome 9 orphons, were left out of the earlier analysis of several hundred of the donors. A later analysis found that HLA-associated TCR beta chains were more clonally expanded and had lower generation probabilities than equally common non-associated chains. In both the original and validation cohorts, the classifier was reported to diagnose cytomegalovirus status with high specificity and sensitivity. A further reported finding was that TCR beta sequences accurately predicted the HLA-A and HLA-B alleles for most subjects in the first cohort. While some public TCRs were present in many individuals, most TCR sequences turned up only very rarely across donors. The authors suggested that the approach could potentially be generalized to other disease states and immunological phenotypes. Because HLA typing was missing for some donors at each locus, association tests included only the typed subset. According to a later genetic analysis, donors in an Asian-associated ancestry cluster had fewer N-insertions in productive TCRs than the roughly 700-donor mean. Immune exposure information for the cohort was limited to CMV serostatus. In a later analysis, some 17,000 TCR beta sequences were associated with specific HLA alleles at a false discovery rate of 0.05. According to a later analysis, TCR association rates differed among HLA loci, with DRB1 alleles showing the most associated TCRs and HLA-C alleles showing the fewest. A few of the identified cytomegalovirus-associated TCR beta chains were confirmed in vitro to be specific for cytomegalovirus antigens. Presence/absence analyses assumed roughly uniform sequencing depth across donors, an assumption that may not hold. The 87-base-pair reads could not distinguish some IMGT-functional V segments, including TRBV6-2 and TRBV6-3, so those segments were excluded. A group of highly shared sequence variants was considered likely to be a technical artifact of the sequencing pipeline. A total of 164 TCR beta chains were listed by the study as associated with cytomegalovirus. In a later analysis, most CMV-associated TCR beta chains were found to appear HLA-restricted, with HLA associations seemingly driven largely by CMV exposure. An earlier analysis of around 500 of the donors showed that most TCR beta V segments appeared in productive rearrangements either about 90% or about 30% of the time, which broadly matched IMGT annotations. This cohort had only TCR beta chains sequenced, and the lack of alpha or paired-chain data limited which features could be detected. When HLA alleles, especially DR and DQ, strongly co-occurred, attributing TCR associations to individual alleles was difficult.

The library was generated by the immunoSEQ multiplex PCR assay. A mixture of 60 forward primers for TCR Vbeta segments and 13 reverse primers for TCR Jbeta segments was used in the multiplex PCR. A multiplex PCR assay on genomic DNA amplified the CDR3 region of rearranged TCR beta genes. The Illumina HiSeq System was used to sequence the amplified TCR beta libraries as 87-base-pair reads. The original pipeline was this. A later analysis counted 75 million to 100 million unique TCR beta chains across the 600 to 850 repertoires, and some 11 million of these chains were shared by at least two donors. A nearest-neighbor algorithm error-corrected the raw reads and collapsed the reads into unique sequences, merging closely related sequences to remove PCR and sequencing errors. To assign V, D and J gene segments, CDR3 sequences were aligned to IMGT reference sequences. Each retained sequence needed at least a six-nucleotide match to both a V gene segment and a J gene segment. Rearrangements were called productive when the CDR3 lacked stop codons and stayed in frame with V and J; all others were non-productive. Following IMGT convention, CDR3 was defined as the stretch from the second conserved V-encoded cysteine up to the conserved J-encoded phenylalanine. Sequences without an unambiguous match to a single V gene segment were excluded from the earlier analysis of over 500 of the donors. An earlier analysis of around 600 of the donors classified V segments as functional when productive rearrangements were above 56.7% and as segregating when the standard deviation between donors was above 5%. A statistical classification framework was developed to diagnose cytomegalovirus status using the catalog of TCR beta chain sequences. A later analysis assigned V and J genes by comparing TCR nucleotide sequences with IMGT/GENE-DB human TR gene sequences. A later analysis assigned CDR3 sequences and most-parsimonious VDJ recombination scenarios with the TCRdist pipeline. In a later analysis, every TCR beta chain was defined by the combination of its CDR3 amino acid sequence and its V-gene family, and reads without a unique V-gene family were dropped. A later analysis removed 592 highly shared, low-generation-probability nucleotide sequences to deal with suspected cross-contamination and a sequencing artifact. For each public chain, a later analysis derived a clonal expansion index from normalized ranks of inferred template counts within each repertoire. In a later analysis, generation probabilities were computed with a VDJ recombination model fitted to out-of-frame rearrangements, and the resulting probabilities were checked against IGoR. In a later analysis, TCR-TCR, TCR-HLA and TCR-CMV co-occurrence was scored with hypergeometric tests, and a repertoire-size bias correction was applied to TCR pairs. To estimate false discovery rates, a later analysis permuted the HLA or CMV assignments 20 times. In a later analysis, co-occurring TCRs were grouped with DBSCAN, and TCRdist sequence similarity was added when clustering was performed within HLA-allele-positive subsets. Repertoires with fewer than 30,000 or more than 120,000 public chains, plus five repertoires with anomalous nucleotide sharing, were excluded from co-occurrence clustering. The table was pulled from immuneACCESS by TCRdb, which kept in-frame rearrangements only. Such tables lose some clones; where checked, under half of the loss comes from unresolved V genes, and the rest has no known cause. V and J calls and clone size are given by that table; D and trimming were obtained from the DNA. This sample is represented by more than 140,000 clones; almost 85% of them were singletons. The ten largest account for roughly 3.1% of the sample.

V is clipped by 0 bases and J by 4 bases, and the sequence between their germline boundaries is 14 bases long. According to the germline V gene, CDR1 reads SGHRS and CDR2 reads YFSETQ. The CDR3, cysteine through phenylalanine, is 15 amino acids long. CDR3 DNA is the only sequence kept; it has 45 bases, read in frame from the first base. The cohort consisted of fewer than 700 healthy bone marrow donors. All cohort members were sampled while nominally healthy, although unrecorded immune exposures were likely present. The donor was CMV seropositive and was included in the group of 300 or so seropositive cohort members. Each donor provided a peripheral blood sample, and peripheral blood mononuclear cells were used for TCR beta sequencing. Genomic DNA extraction from the blood cell samples was performed with the Qiagen DNeasy Blood Extraction Kit.

Sequencing input: PBMCs. This sequence uses TRBV5-1 and TRBJ2-7; a tentative D match to TRBD2 spans 5 bases. The clonotype comes from a man aged 18 to 29 in good health and CMV-seropositive. The CDR3 amino acid sequence is: CASSLGTGKEYEQYF. The nucleotide sequence is given as TGCGCCAGCAGCTTGGGGACGGGGAAGGAGTACGAGCAGTACTTC. Where the CDR3 stops, the reference TRBV5-1 and TRBJ2-7 genes take over; the full variable domain is KAGVTQTPRYLIKTRGQQVTLSCSPISGHRSVSWYQQTPGQGLQFLFEYFSETQRNKGNFPGRFSGRQFSNSRSEMNVSTLELGDSALYLCASSLGTGKEYEQYFGPGTRLTVT.